These 27 T cell receptor beta chains were all obtained from the same sample, sequenced in a study of T-cell reconstitution after alpha-beta-depleted transplantation in children. The TCRbeta library was prepared with unique molecular identifiers. One entry per CDR3 protein results from TCRdb running MiXCR on the PCR reads. The sample lists over 150,000 distinct CDR3 sequences, less than 8% occurring once. This material consisted of PBMCs from the stem cell graft donor, taken from the stem cell graft. These receptors all stem from a human donor who donated a stem cell graft to a child with Wiskott-Aldrich syndrome.

This clonotype was recorded many times. The chain is built from TRBV12-3 or TRBV12-4 and TRBJ1-1; perhaps TRBD1 as D (6 bases). CDR3 length: 14 amino acids. V lost 3 bases and J lost 3, with 11 bases in between. CDR3 residues: CASSFRAGDTEAFF. Written as DNA, the CDR3 is TGTGCCAGCAGTTTTAGGGCAGGGGACACTGAAGCTTTCTTT.

This clonotype was recorded at least ten times. CDR3 DNA: TGTGCCACCAGCGGAGCTTTTGCTGAAGCTTTCTTT. Its translation is CATSGAFAEAFF. The chain links TRBV15 to TRBJ1-1; D is uncertain. This CDR3 is 12 amino acids long. Trimming cost V 5 bases and J 6 bases, with 10 bases left between them. The V gene's germline CDR1 is LNHNV and CDR2 YYDKDF (reference sequence).

This clonotype was seen ten or more times. The rearrangement links TRBV27 to TRBJ2-1; 13 bases agree with TRBD2. Germline V gene data show CDR1 as MNHEY and CDR2 as SMNVEV (reference sequence). The CDR3 totals 17 residues. V was pared by 3 bases and J by 6 bases, with 8 bases of the junction left unmatched. The CDR3 DNA follows: TGTGCCAGCAGTTTCGACCGACTAGCGGGGGGTTTCAATGAGCAGTTCTTC. It encodes CASSFDRLAGGFNEQFF.

This clonotype was observed many times. V and J are TRBV24-1 and TRBJ2-5; 9 bases line up with TRBD2. Germline CDR1 KGHDR, CDR2 SFDVKD. This CDR3 has 16 amino acids. V lost 6 bases, J lost 5 bases, and 12 bases stayed unmatched. CDR3 sequence reads: CATSWTSATGHETQYF. The CDR3 DNA reads as TGTGCCACCAGTTGGACTAGCGCGACCGGGCATGAGACCCAGTACTTC.

The chain joins TRBV11-2 to TRBJ2-1; TRBD2 matches 13 bases. This CDR3 comprises 15 residues. The germline V gene has CDR1 SGHAT and CDR2 FQNNGV. V shed 4 bases and J 7 bases; nucleotides not matched to a gene: 4. CDR3 region: CASSWTSGGPNEQFF. In DNA, the CDR3 is TGTGCCAGCAGCTGGACTAGCGGGGGCCCTAATGAGCAGTTCTTC. The entire variable domain, with the rest obtained from reference TRBV11-2 and TRBJ2-1, is as follows: EAGVAQSPRYKIIEKRQSVAFWCNPISGHATLYWYQQILGQGPKLLIQFQNNGVVDDSQLPKDRFSAERLKGVDSTLKIQPAKLEDSAVYLCASSWTSGGPNEQFFGPGTRLTVL.

The V and J genes are TRBV18 and TRBJ2-2; 7 bases are a match to TRBD1. The CDR3 is made up of 16 amino acids. Trimming took 5 bases from V and 3 from J; bases not matched to a gene: 9. The germline gives CDR1 KGHSH, CDR2 LQKENI. The CDR3 is CASSITTGKYTGELFF. CDR3 bases: TGTGCCAGCTCAATAACGACAGGGAAATACACCGGGGAGCTGTTTTTT.

This clonotype appeared many times. The chain recombines TRBV7-2 with TRBJ1-5; 7 bases fit TRBD1. There are 15 residues in the CDR3. The germline V gene encodes CDR1 SGHTA and CDR2 FQGNSA. Trimming took 5 bases from V and 4 from J; bases not matched to a gene: 8. The CDR3 protein is CASSIRQGGNQPQHF. CDR3 sequence (DNA): TGTGCCAGCAGCATAAGACAGGGTGGAAATCAGCCCCAGCATTTT.

This clonotype occurred many times. J is TRBJ1-2 and V is TRBV20-1; no definite D call. This CDR3 has 11 residues. V gave up 6 bases and J gave up 6 bases, with 11 bases separating them. The germline V gene has CDR1 DFQATT and CDR2 SNEGSKA (reference sequence). CDR3 in amino acids: CSARGFDGYTF. CDR3 sequence (DNA): TGCAGTGCCCGGGGATTCGATGGCTACACCTTC.

This clonotype was seen repeatedly, ten times or more. V and J are TRBV5-1 and TRBJ2-5; D possibly corresponds to TRBD1 (6 bases). Germline V gene lookup returns CDR1 SGHRS and CDR2 YFSETQ. Trimming removed 5 bases from V and 1 base from J, with 6 bases in between. The length of the CDR3 is 12 residues. The DNA for the CDR3 is TGCGCCAGCAGGGACAGCCAAGAGACCCAGTACTTC. Residues: CASRDSQETQYF.

In this sample, this clonotype turned up many times. The rearrangement links TRBV20-1 to TRBJ2-5; D gene ambiguous. Germline V lookup: CDR1 DFQATT, CDR2 SNEGSKA (reference sequence). CDR3 size: 12 residues. The ends were cut back, 5 bases at V and 1 base at J, with 8 bases in the middle. The CDR3 nucleotides are TGCAGTGCTCAGGCGATCCAAGAGACCCAGTACTTC. It codes for CSAQAIQETQYF.

The gene calls are TRBV28 and TRBJ2-2; D ambiguous. Germline V CDR1 and CDR2: MDHEN, SYDVKM. CDR3 length: 12 amino acids. The V gene lost 7 bases and the J gene lost 6 bases, with 9 bases spanning the gap. The CDR3 DNA reads as TGTGCCAGCACCCATAACTCCGGGGAGCTGTTTTTT. Its translation: CASTHNSGELFF.

This clonotype has ten or more counts. CDR3 sequence reads: CASRDSLPSGNTIYF. In DNA, the CDR3 is TGTGCCAGCAGGGACAGTTTGCCCTCTGGAAACACCATATATTTT. This chain joins TRBV6-1 and TRBJ1-3; weak D call: TRBD1 (6 bases). The germline CDR1 and CDR2 sequences are MNHNS and SASEGT. V lost 6 bases and J 0 bases, leaving 12 bases between the germline ends. The length of the CDR3 is 15 residues.

This clonotype was observed at least ten times. This chain links TRBV5-1 with TRBJ1-1; 11 positions agree with TRBD1. The CDR3 runs to 17 residues. V was clipped by 0 bases and J by 6 bases; unmatched bases: 10. The germline gives CDR1 SGHRS, CDR2 YFSETQ. CDR3 nucleotides: TGCGCCAGCAGCTTGGGTATTCGGGACAGGGGGGGCGCTGAAGCTTTCTTT. Its protein product is CASSLGIRDRGGAEAFF.

This clonotype has ten or more counts. This rearrangement joins TRBV10-3 to TRBJ2-1; D could derive from TRBD1 or TRBD2 (5 bases each). CDR1 and CDR2 from the germline V gene are ENHRY and SYGVKD. V gave up 10 bases and J gave up 4 bases, with 20 bases separating them. This CDR3 has 15 amino acids. CDR3: CATGTPATLYNEQFF. The CDR3 region has the DNA TGTGCCACTGGGACGCCCGCGACTTTATACAATGAGCAGTTCTTC.

The table lists this clonotype with many counts. The chain employs TRBV4-3 and TRBJ1-1; perhaps TRBD1 as D (5 bases). V lost 2 bases and J lost 7, with 14 bases in between. In germline, CDR1 is LGHNA, CDR2 YSLEER. The CDR3 loop spans 14 amino acids. The CDR3 region is CASSQSGTHHEAFF. In nucleotides, the CDR3 is TGCGCCAGCAGCCAAAGCGGGACTCACCATGAAGCTTTCTTT.

The V call is TRBV6-1, the J call TRBJ2-6; 9 nucleotides align to TRBD1. With 5 bases clipped from V and 0 bases from J, the junction kept 11 bases outside the gene matches. This CDR3 is built from 19 residues. Germline CDR1 MNHNS, CDR2 SASEGT. CDR3 DNA: TGTGCCAGCAGTCCTAGCGACAGGGGGAGAGGCTCTGGGGCCAACGTCCTGACTTTC. It is translated as CASSPSDRGRGSGANVLTF.

About this clonotype itself: Mismatch with germline at one junction end may stem from a read error. The chain employs TRBV2 and TRBJ2-7; 16 bases line up with TRBD2. This CDR3 region has 18 residues. Germline CDR1 SNHLY, CDR2 FYNNEI. The CDR3 region has the DNA TGTGCCAGCTGTGATCCGGGACTAGCGGGAGGGCCGGGGTACGAGCAGTACTTC. Translated: CASCDPGLAGGPGYEQYF.

This clonotype was seen many times. The rearrangement uses TRBV20-1 and TRBJ2-1, with D possibly called TRBD1 or TRBD2 (5 bases each). Germline V lookup: CDR1 DFQATT, CDR2 SNEGSKA (reference sequence). V was pared by 5 bases and J by 10 bases, with 12 bases between. There are 11 residues in the CDR3. The CDR3 reads CSAVTGPEQFF. DNA for the CDR3: TGCAGTGCTGTTACGGGGCCCGAGCAGTTCTTC.

At least ten counts were recorded for this clonotype. The chain couples TRBV29-1 to TRBJ2-2, with 7 nucleotides matching TRBD2. Trimming at V came to 4 bases and at J to 5 bases, leaving 4 bases not matched to a gene. CDR3 length: 13 residues. The V gene's germline CDR1 is SQVTM and CDR2 ANQGSEA. This chain's CDR3 is CSVGLARTGELFF. CDR3 nucleotides: TGCAGCGTTGGACTAGCTAGGACCGGGGAGCTGTTTTTT.

This clonotype was detected ten times or more. The rearrangement joins TRBV5-5 to TRBJ2-5, with D tentatively TRBD1 (5 bases). CDR1 SGHKS and CDR2 YYEKEE come from the germline V gene (reference sequence). The V gene lost 4 bases and the J gene lost 6 bases, with 19 bases spanning the gap. This CDR3 has 15 residues. CDR3 DNA: TGTGCCAGCAGCGCATACGCCAGGGAATCGAAGACCCAGTACTTC. It codes for CASSAYARESKTQYF.

The V gene is TRBV19, the J gene TRBJ1-5; D gene ambiguous. V lost 0 bases and J 3 bases, leaving 12 bases between the germline ends. Germline values: CDR1 LNHDA, CDR2 SQIVND (reference sequence). CDR3 length: 16 amino acids. CDR3: CASSIDRTRNNQPQHF. The CDR3 DNA sequence: TGTGCCAGTAGTATAGATCGAACCCGTAACAATCAGCCCCAGCATTTT.

Ten or more counts support this clonotype. The chain joins TRBV20-1 to TRBJ2-7; D is uncertain. CDR1 and CDR2 (germline): DFQATT, SNEGSKA (reference sequence). This CDR3 comprises 12 residues. The germline V and J ends were trimmed by 7 bases and 0 bases, with 10 bases remaining between them. This CDR3 reads CSGTTSSYEQYF. In DNA, the CDR3 is TGCAGTGGGACCACCTCCTCCTACGAGCAGTACTTC.

Concerning this clonotype: A read error may produce the germline difference seen at one junction end. V and J are TRBV20-1 and TRBJ2-1, with 9 bases matching TRBD2. This CDR3 contains 16 residues. Germline CDR1 DFQATT, CDR2 SNEGSKA (reference sequence). CDR3 region: CCAFYVAGASYNEQFF. The DNA for the CDR3 is TGCTGTGCTTTCTATGTAGCGGGAGCCAGTTACAATGAGCAGTTCTTC.

This clonotype was counted many times. The V call is TRBV27, the J call TRBJ1-1; D is perhaps TRBD1 (6 bases). This CDR3 region has 11 residues. Germline V gene sequence: CDR1 MNHEY, CDR2 SMNVEV (reference sequence). The V end lost 7 bases, the J end lost 10 bases, and 13 bases lay between the germline ends. CDR3 amino acids: CASTLRGRAFF. The CDR3 DNA sequence: TGTGCCAGCACTCTCAGGGGTCGAGCTTTCTTT.

This clonotype was detected many times. The chain couples TRBV24-1 to TRBJ2-7; D gene uncertain. Germline V gene sequence: CDR1 KGHDR, CDR2 SFDVKD. Trimming removed 4 bases at V and 1 base at J, with 7 bases between. The CDR3 loop spans 13 amino acids. CDR3 sequence reads: CATSDGGSYEQYF. For the CDR3, the DNA is TGTGCCACCAGTGACGGCGGTTCCTACGAGCAGTACTTC.

This clonotype appeared many times. CDR3 bases: TGCAGTGCTTCGAGGGGAAGAGCAAGTACAGATACGCAGTATTTT. Protein product: CSASRGRASTDTQYF. The chain is built from TRBV20-1 and TRBJ2-3; D tentatively fits TRBD1 or TRBD2 (5 bases each). Germline assignment: CDR1 DFQATT and CDR2 SNEGSKA (reference sequence). This CDR3 comprises 15 residues. V was cut by 5 bases and J by 3 bases, with 18 bases left in between.

J is TRBJ2-1 and V is TRBV30, with D possibly TRBD1 on 6 matching bases. The CDR3 is 13 residues long. V lost 0 bases, J lost 6 bases, and 9 bases lay in between. Germline V gene data show CDR1 as GTSNPN and CDR2 as SVGIG (reference sequence). The chain's CDR3 is CAWSVQGSNEQFF. CDR3 coding DNA: TGTGCCTGGAGTGTACAGGGAAGCAATGAGCAGTTCTTC.